This TCR beta chain originates from a study of blood T cell repertoires in COVID-19. In the study's own analysis: From reference gene primer amplification, estimates of nucleated cell counts were derived. Here immunoSEQ multiplex PCR was the method, and the copy in TCRdb shows in-frame clones only, minus some. V, J and clone size are taken as reported in that table, and D and trimming were inferred from the DNA itself. The sample has a few hundred thousand clones; approximately 90% are singletons. The receptor comes from a woman between 35 and 50 years old who had recovered from COVID-19. Material: peripheral blood.

The CDR3 reads CAWSVGAGPSVGKLFF. In nucleotides, the CDR3 is TGTGCCTGGAGTGTAGGGGCCGGGCCCTCAGTGGGAAAACTGTTTTTT. The chain recombines TRBV30 with TRBJ1-4; possibly TRBD1 for D (5 bases). Trimming took off 0 bases at V and 10 bases at J, with 21 bases between the two ends. Germline lookup yields CDR1 GTSNPN and CDR2 SVGIG (reference sequence). There are 16 residues in the CDR3.